This T cell receptor (beta chain) was documented in a study of Ad26.COV2.S vaccination and SARS-CoV-2 variants. Background on the study: Ad26.COV2.S arm of COV1001 included the donor. Overall study results and limits: In vaccinated individuals, spike-specific CD8+ and CD4+ T cell responses reportedly displayed substantial breadth.

Comments on this clone: The antigen is undetermined.

Assay: immunoSEQ multiplex PCR; the TCRdb copy retains only in-frame clones and omits some. Seen here are approximately 350,000 clones, around 90% observed once, and the top ten hold around 3.7%. The treatment here: roughly 20 received Ad26.COV2.S at low or high dose, single or two shots; 5 received placebo; per-sample allocation not given. After the first vaccine or placebo injection, samples were drawn on day 63. The CDR3 runs to 14 residues. J was trimmed by 5 bases and V by 2 bases; bases with no gene match: 3. CDR1 and CDR2 (germline): KGHSH, LQKENI. Sequences were derived from peripheral blood, sampled in a trial of Ad26.COV2.S vaccine versus placebo. The TCR originated in a person aged 18-65 years who received the Ad26.COV2.S COVID-19 vaccine or a placebo. This chain links TRBV18 with TRBJ2-5, with 9 bases that match TRBD1. In nucleotides, the CDR3 is TGTGCCAGCTCACCAGGGACAGGGCGGGAGACCCAGTACTTC. It translates to CASSPGTGRETQYF.